This T cell receptor (beta chain) was profiled in a study of shared clonotypes between healthy human individuals. Study-wide results and limits: The sampled material consisted only of blood, and tissue repertoires are likely to differ. The expectation was that sequencing depth would affect clonotype sharing among donors.

V shed 5 bases, J shed 5 bases, and the junction held 6 bases outside the gene matches. Germline V lookup: CDR1 SGHVS, CDR2 FNYEAQ. The CDR3 runs to 16 residues. TCRdb keeps only in-frame clones here, not all; method: immunoSEQ multiplex PCR. Of some 2,000,000 clones listed, 95% were seen once; the top ten hold around 0.13%. Of note for this clone: Its antigen is as yet unknown.

The clonotype comes from a man between 18 and 29 years old in good health. The specimen sequenced was naive CD4+ T cells sorted from blood. Subset in this sample: CD45RA+ positively selected. The chain employs TRBV7-6 and TRBJ2-5; TRBD2 aligns across 15 bases. This CDR3 reads CASSPGLAGGWETQYF. In nucleotides, the CDR3 is TGTGCCAGCAGCCCGGGACTAGCGGGGGGATGGGAGACCCAGTACTTC.